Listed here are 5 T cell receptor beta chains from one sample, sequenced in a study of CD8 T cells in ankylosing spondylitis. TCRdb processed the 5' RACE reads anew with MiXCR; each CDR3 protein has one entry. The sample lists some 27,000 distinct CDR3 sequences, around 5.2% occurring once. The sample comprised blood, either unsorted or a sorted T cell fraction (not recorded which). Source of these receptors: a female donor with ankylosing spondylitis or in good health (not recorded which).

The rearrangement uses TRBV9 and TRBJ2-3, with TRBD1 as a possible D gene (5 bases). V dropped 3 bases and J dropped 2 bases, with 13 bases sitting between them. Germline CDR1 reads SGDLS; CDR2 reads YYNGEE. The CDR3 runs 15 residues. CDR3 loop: CASSEIPTVTDTQYF. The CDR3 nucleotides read TGTGCCAGCAGCGAGATCCCGACAGTCACAGATACGCAGTATTTT. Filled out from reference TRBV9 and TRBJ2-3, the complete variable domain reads DSGVTQTPKHLITATGQRVTLRCSPRSGDLSVYWYQQSLDQGLQFLIQYYNGEERAKGNILERFSAQQFPDLHSELNLSSLELGDSALYFCASSEIPTVTDTQYFGPGTRLTVL.

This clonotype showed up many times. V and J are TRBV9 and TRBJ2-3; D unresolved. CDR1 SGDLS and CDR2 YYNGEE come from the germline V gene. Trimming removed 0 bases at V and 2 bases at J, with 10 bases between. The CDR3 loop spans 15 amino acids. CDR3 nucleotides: TGTGCCAGCAGCGTAGAATACTGGAACACAGATACGCAGTATTTT. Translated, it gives CASSVEYWNTDTQYF.

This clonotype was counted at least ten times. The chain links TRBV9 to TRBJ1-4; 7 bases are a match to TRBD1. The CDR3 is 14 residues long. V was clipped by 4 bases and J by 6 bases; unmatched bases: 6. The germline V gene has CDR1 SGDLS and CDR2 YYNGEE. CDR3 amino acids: CASSFTGADEKLFF. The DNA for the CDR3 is TGTGCCAGCAGCTTTACAGGGGCAGATGAAAAACTGTTTTTT. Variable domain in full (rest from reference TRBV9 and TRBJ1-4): DSGVTQTPKHLITATGQRVTLRCSPRSGDLSVYWYQQSLDQGLQFLIQYYNGEERAKGNILERFSAQQFPDLHSELNLSSLELGDSALYFCASSFTGADEKLFFGSGTQLSVL.

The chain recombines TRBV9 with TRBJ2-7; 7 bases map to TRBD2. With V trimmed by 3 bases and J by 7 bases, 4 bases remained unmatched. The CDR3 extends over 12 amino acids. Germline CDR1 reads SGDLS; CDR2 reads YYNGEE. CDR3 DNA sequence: TGTGCCAGCAGCGCGTCAGCGGGGGAGCAGTACTTC. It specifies CASSASAGEQYF.

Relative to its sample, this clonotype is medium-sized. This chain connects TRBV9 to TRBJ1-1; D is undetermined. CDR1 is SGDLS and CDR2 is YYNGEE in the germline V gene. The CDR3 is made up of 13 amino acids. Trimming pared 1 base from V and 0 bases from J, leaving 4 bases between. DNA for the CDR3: TGTGCCAGCAGCGTACACGTGAACACTGAAGCTTTCTTT. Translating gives CASSVHVNTEAFF.